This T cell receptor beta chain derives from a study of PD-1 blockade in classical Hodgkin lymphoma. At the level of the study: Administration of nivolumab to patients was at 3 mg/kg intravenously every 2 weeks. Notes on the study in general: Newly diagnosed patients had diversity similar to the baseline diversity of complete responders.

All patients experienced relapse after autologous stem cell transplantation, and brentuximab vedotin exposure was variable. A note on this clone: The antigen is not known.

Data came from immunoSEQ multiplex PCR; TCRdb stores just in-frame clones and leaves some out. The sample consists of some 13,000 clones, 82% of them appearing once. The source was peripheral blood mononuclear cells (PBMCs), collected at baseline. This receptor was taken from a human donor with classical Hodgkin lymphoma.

The CDR3 DNA sequence: TGTGCCAGCAGCTTCTGGGGGCCCCCTTACGAGCAGTACTTC. It yields the protein CASSFWGPPYEQYF. The rearrangement joins TRBV11-2 to TRBJ2-7; weak D call: TRBD1 (6 bases). CDR3 length equals 14 residues. V lost 3 bases and J lost 4, with 13 bases in between. Germline V gives CDR1 SGHAT, CDR2 FQNNGV.